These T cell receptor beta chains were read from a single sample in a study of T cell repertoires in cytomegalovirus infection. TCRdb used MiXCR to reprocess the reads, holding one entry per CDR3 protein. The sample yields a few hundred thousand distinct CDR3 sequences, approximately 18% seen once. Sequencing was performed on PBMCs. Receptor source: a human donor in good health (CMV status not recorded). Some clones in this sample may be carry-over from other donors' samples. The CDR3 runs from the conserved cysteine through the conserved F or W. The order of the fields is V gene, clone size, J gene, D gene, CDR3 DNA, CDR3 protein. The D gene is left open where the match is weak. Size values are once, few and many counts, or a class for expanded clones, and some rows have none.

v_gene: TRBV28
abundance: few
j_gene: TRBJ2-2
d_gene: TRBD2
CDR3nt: TGTGCCAGCAGAACCCAGCGGGGGGTCACCGGGGAGCTGTTTTTT
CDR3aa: CASRTQRGVTGELFF

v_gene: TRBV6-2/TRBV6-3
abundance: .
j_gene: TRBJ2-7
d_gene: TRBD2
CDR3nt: TGTGCCAGCACCACCCCAAATAGCGGGAGATTCTACGAGCAGTACTTC
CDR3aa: CASTTPNSGRFYEQYF

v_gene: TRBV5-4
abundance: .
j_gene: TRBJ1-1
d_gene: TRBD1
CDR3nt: TGTGCCAGCAGCACCCCCCGACAGGGGACAACTGAAGCTTTCTTT
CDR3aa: CASSTPRQGTTEAFF

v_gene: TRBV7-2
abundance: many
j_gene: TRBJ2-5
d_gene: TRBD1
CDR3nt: TGTGCCAGCAGCCCACAGGGGCGGGAGACCCAGTACTTC
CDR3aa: CASSPQGRETQYF

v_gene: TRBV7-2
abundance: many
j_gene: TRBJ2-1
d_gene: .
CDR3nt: TGTGCCAGCAGCCGGGGTCCGGACAATGAGCAGTTCTTC
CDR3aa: CASSRGPDNEQFF

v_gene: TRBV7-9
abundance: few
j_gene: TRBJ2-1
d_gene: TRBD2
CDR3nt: TGTGCCAGCAGCCGGGGACTAGCGGGAGTGAGTGAGCAGTTCTTC
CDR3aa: CASSRGLAGVSEQFF

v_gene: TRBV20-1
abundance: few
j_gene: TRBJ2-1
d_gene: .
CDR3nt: TGCAGTGCTAGAGTGGGGTACAATGAGCAGTTCTTC
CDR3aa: CSARVGYNEQFF

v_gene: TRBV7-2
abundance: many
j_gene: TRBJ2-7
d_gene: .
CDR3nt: TGTGCCAGCAGCTTAGGAGCGGAATACTACGAGCAGTACTTC
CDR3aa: CASSLGAEYYEQYF

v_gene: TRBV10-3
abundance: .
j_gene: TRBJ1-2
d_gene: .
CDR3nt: TGTGCCATCAGTGAGAGAGGGGTTGGAGGAATCTATGGCTACACCTTC
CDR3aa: CAISERGVGGIYGYTF

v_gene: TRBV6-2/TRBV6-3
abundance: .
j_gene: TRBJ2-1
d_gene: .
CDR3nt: TGTGCCAGCAGTCGAACTAGCCGCAAAACAAATGAGCAGTTCTTC
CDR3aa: CASSRTSRKTNEQFF

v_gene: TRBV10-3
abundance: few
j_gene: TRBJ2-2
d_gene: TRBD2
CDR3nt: TGTGCCATCAGTGACGGGAGGGGAGTTGACACCGGGGAGCTGTTTTTT
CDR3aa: CAISDGRGVDTGELFF

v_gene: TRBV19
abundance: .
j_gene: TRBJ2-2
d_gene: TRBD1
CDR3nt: TGTGCCAGCCTCCATTTAGGGGGCCTAAACACCGGGGAGCTGTTTTTT
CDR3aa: CASLHLGGLNTGELFF

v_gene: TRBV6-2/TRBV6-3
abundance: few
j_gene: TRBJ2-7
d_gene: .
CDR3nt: TGTGCCAGCAGTTCCTCGGGACGTCCCTACGAGCAGTACTTC
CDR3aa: CASSSSGRPYEQYF

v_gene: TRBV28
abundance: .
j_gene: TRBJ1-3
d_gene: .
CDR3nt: TGTGCCAGCAGCCGAATATACTCTGGAAACACCATATATTTT
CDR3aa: CASSRIYSGNTIYF

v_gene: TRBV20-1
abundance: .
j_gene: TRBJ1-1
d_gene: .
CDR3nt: TGCAGTGCGTCCGACAGTTTGCATACTGAAGCTTTCTTT
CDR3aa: CSASDSLHTEAFF

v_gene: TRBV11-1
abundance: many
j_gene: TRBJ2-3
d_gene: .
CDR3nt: TGTGCCAGCAGGTCCGAATCCTACACAGATACGCAGTATTTT
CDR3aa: CASRSESYTDTQYF

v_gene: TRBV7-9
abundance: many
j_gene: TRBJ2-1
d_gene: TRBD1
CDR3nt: TGTGCCAGCAGCTCTGACAGGGGGAGCCACAATGAGCAGTTCTTC
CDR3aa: CASSSDRGSHNEQFF

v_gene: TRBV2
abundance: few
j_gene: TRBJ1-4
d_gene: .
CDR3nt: TGTGCCAGCAGTGTTCAGGACAACGAAAAACTGTTTTTT
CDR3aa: CASSVQDNEKLFF

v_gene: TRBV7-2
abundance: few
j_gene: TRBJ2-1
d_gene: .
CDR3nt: TGTGCCAGCAGCTTAGCCGGCGGGATCACCTACAATGAGCAGTTCTTC
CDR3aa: CASSLAGGITYNEQFF

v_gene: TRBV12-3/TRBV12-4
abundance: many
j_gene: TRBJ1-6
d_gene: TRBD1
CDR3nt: TGTGCCAGCAGTCTCGGACAGGGTTATGCTTCACCCCTCCACTTT
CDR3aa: CASSLGQGYASPLHF

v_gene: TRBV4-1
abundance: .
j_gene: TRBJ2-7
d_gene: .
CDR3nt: TGCGCCAGCAGCCAAGAAGAGTACGAGCAGTACTTC
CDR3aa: CASSQEEYEQYF

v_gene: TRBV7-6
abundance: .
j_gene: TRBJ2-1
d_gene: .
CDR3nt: TGTGCCAGCAGCTGGGGGCGGCAGCGGCGGCCCCTCAATGAGCAGTTCTTC
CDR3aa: CASSWGRQRRPLNEQFF

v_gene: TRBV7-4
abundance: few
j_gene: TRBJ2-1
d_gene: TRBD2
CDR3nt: TGTGCCAGCAGTGGCTTAAGCGGGAGCTCCTACAATGAGCAGTTCTTC
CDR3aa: CASSGLSGSSYNEQFF

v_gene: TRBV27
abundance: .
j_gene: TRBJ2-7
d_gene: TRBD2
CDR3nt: TGTGCCAGCAGCCTCGGGGGGTGGGAGCAGTACTTC
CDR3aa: CASSLGGWEQYF

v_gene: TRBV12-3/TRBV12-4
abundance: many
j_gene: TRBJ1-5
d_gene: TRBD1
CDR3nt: TGTGCCAGCAGAGGGGAGGACAGGTTCTCCGTTCTCTCAAATCAGCCCCAGCATTTT
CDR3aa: CASRGEDRFSVLSNQPQHF

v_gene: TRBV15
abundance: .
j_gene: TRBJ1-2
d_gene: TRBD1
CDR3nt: TGTGCCACCAGCAGAGGACAGGGGGCTGATGGCTACACCTTC
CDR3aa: CATSRGQGADGYTF

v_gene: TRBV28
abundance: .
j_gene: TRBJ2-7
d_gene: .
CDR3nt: TGTGCCAGCAGTTTCTCGGGGTTTGGCGAGCAGTACTTC
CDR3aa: CASSFSGFGEQYF

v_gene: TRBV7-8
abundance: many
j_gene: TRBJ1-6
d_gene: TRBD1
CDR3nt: TGTGCCAGCAGCTTAGGTCGACAGGGGATCTCACCCCTCCACTTT
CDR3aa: CASSLGRQGISPLHF

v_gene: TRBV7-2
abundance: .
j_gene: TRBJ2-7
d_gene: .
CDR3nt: TGTGCCAGCAGCTTCGTACAGGGCCCCTACGAGCAGTACTTC
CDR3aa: CASSFVQGPYEQYF

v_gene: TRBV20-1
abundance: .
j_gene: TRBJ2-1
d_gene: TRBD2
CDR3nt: TGCAGTGCCCCTCTAGCGGGGGACCGAGGGAGGGAGCAGTTCTTC
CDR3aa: CSAPLAGDRGREQFF

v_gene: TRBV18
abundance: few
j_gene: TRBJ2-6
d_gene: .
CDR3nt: TGTGCCAGCTCACCACCGAGGGGTACTGGGGCCAACGTCCTGACTTTC
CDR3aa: CASSPPRGTGANVLTF

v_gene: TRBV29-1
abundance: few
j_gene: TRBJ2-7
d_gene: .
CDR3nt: TGCAGCGTTGTCATCGGGGGACGGAGCTCCTACGAGCAGTACTTC
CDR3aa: CSVVIGGRSSYEQYF

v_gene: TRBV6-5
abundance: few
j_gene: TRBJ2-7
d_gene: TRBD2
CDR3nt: TGTGCCAGCAGTTACGGCGTCGTCGGGGGGGCCTACGAGCAGTACTTC
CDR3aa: CASSYGVVGGAYEQYF

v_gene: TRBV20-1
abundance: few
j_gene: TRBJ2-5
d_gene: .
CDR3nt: TGCAGTGCTTTAGTTTCCCAAGAGACCCAGTACTTC
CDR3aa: CSALVSQETQYF

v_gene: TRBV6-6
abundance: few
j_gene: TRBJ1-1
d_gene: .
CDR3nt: TGTGCCAGCAGTTGGGGATTGGACACTGAAGCTTTCTTT
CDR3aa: CASSWGLDTEAFF

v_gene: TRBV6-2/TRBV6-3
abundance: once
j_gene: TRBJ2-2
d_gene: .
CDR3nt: TGTGCCCGCAGCCTCTCCAGGAACACCGGGGAGCTGTTTTTT
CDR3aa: CARSLSRNTGELFF

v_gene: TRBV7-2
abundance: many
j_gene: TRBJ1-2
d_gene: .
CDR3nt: TGTGCCAGCAGCCCGACGACGGACAATGGCTACACCTTC
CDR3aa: CASSPTTDNGYTF

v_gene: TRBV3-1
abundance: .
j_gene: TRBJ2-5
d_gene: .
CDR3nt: TGTGCCAGCAGCCAAGAAAACGGACAAGAGACCCAGTACTTC
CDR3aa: CASSQENGQETQYF

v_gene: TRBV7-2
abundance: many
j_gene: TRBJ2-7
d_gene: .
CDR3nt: TGTGCCAGCAGCTTAAGGCAAGGCTCCTACGAGCAGTACTTC
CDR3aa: CASSLRQGSYEQYF

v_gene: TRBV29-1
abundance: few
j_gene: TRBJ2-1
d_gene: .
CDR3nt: TGCAGCGTTGAAGGGGGGAAGGTCAATGAGCAGTTCTTC
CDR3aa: CSVEGGKVNEQFF

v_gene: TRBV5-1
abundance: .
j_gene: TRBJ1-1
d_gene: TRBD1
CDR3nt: TGCGCCAGCAGCACATTTGGGACAGTGAACACTGAAGCTTTCTTT
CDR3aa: CASSTFGTVNTEAFF

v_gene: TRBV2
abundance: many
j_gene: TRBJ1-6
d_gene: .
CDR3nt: TGTGCCAGCAGTGAAGCGCTTCGGGGCGCCGGTTCACCCCTCCACTTT
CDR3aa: CASSEALRGAGSPLHF

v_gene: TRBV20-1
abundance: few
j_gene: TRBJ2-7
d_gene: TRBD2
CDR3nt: TGCAGTGCTAGAGCAGGCGGGAGAGGGACCTACGAGCAGTACTTC
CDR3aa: CSARAGGRGTYEQYF

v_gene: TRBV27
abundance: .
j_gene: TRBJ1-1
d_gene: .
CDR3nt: TGTGCCAGCAGTTTTAAGGGTCCCTCGGCTGAAGCTTTCTTT
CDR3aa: CASSFKGPSAEAFF

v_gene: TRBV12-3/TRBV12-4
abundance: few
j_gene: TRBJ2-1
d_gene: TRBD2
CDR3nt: TGTGCCAGCAGTTTGGGGGAGGGCTCCTACAATGAGCAGTTCTTC
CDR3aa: CASSLGEGSYNEQFF